This T cell receptor (beta chain) comes out of a study of identical twins. Trimming took off 1 base at V and 5 bases at J, with 23 bases between the two ends. Per the germline V gene, CDR1 is DFQATT and CDR2 is SNEGSKA (reference sequence). The CDR3 consists of 17 residues. TCRdb independently ran MiXCR on the 5' RACE reads; one entry per CDR3 protein. The table lists roughly 770,000 distinct CDR3 sequences, around a sixth of them singletons. A further study also used this sample, focusing on T cells expressing NK-cell markers.

Material for sequencing was PBMCs. This TCR was sampled from a woman aged 18-29 years in good health. The chain is built from TRBV20-1 and TRBJ1-1; perhaps TRBD1 as D (5 bases). The CDR3 region has the DNA TGCAGTGCTAGAGTAGCCGTACTACAGGAGTTGAGAACTGAAGCTTTCTTT. Its protein product is CSARVAVLQELRTEAFF.